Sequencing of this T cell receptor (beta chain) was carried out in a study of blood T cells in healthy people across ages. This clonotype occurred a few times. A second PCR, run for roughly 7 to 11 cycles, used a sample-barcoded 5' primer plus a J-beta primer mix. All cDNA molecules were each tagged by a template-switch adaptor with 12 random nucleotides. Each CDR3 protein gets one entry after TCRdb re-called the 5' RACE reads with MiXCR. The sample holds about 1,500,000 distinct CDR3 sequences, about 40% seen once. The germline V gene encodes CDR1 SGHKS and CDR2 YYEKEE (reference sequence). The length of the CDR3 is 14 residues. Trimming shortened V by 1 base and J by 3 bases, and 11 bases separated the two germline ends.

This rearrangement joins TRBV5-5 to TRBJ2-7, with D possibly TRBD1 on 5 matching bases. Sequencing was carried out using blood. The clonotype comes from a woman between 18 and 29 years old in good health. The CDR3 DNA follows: TGTGCCAGCAGCTTGTCTTCAGGGTTCTACGAGCAGTACTTC. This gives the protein CASSLSSGFYEQYF.